A selection of T cell receptor beta chains follows, all from one sample in a study of cytomegalovirus exposure and HLA in healthy donors. Some clones are missing from TCRdb's copy, which holds only in-frame ones; the method was immunoSEQ multiplex PCR. Among about 130,000 clones listed, 60% to 80% were seen once. The sample was PBMCs. The receptors derive from a male donor in good health and CMV-seronegative. The conserved cysteine and the conserved F or W are not part of the CDR3 here. Each record gives: V gene, J gene, clone size, CDR3 protein. Where a row states a size, it is once, few, many or the class of an expanded clone; other rows omit it.

v_call: TRBV6-5; j_call: TRBJ1-3; clone_size: few; cdr3_aa: ASTRQEGNTIY
v_call: TRBV19; j_call: TRBJ1-2; clone_size: .; cdr3_aa: ASSVRMGQPGIYGYT
v_call: TRBV5-1; j_call: TRBJ2-7; clone_size: .; cdr3_aa: ASSIGDRGTEQY
v_call: TRBV5-1; j_call: TRBJ2-3; clone_size: few; cdr3_aa: ASSEGLAGVDTQY
v_call: TRBV19; j_call: TRBJ2-7; clone_size: once; cdr3_aa: ASRPGGGKSYEQY
v_call: TRBV28; j_call: TRBJ2-7; clone_size: .; cdr3_aa: ASRPGLPPPHEQY
v_call: TRBV29-1; j_call: TRBJ2-1; clone_size: .; cdr3_aa: SALAGKAISYNEQF
v_call: TRBV5-5; j_call: TRBJ2-7; clone_size: .; cdr3_aa: ASSYTSGSSYEQY
v_call: TRBV25-1; j_call: TRBJ2-7; clone_size: .; cdr3_aa: ASSVLYEQY
v_call: TRBV2; j_call: .; clone_size: few; cdr3_aa: ASRGSGSYEQY
v_call: TRBV9; j_call: TRBJ1-1; clone_size: few; cdr3_aa: ASSVAGNTEAF
v_call: TRBV27; j_call: .; clone_size: .; cdr3_aa: ASSEGQSYEQY
v_call: TRBV4-1; j_call: TRBJ2-5; clone_size: .; cdr3_aa: ASSQAGGQGSETQY
v_call: TRBV11-2; j_call: TRBJ2-7; clone_size: .; cdr3_aa: ASSSDGGYEQY
v_call: TRBV5-1; j_call: TRBJ2-3; clone_size: few; cdr3_aa: ASSTRGSSYTDTQY
v_call: TRBV7-2; j_call: TRBJ1-1; clone_size: once; cdr3_aa: ASSLAPVSGTEAF
v_call: TRBV6-6; j_call: TRBJ1-5; clone_size: .; cdr3_aa: ASSLRGQPANQPQH
v_call: TRBV6-4; j_call: TRBJ2-5; clone_size: .; cdr3_aa: ASGGLGGSKETQY
v_call: TRBV25-1; j_call: TRBJ2-5; clone_size: .; cdr3_aa: ASSESPKETQY
v_call: TRBV4-1; j_call: TRBJ1-2; clone_size: .; cdr3_aa: ASSQEQGPWYGYT
v_call: TRBV9; j_call: TRBJ1-2; clone_size: .; cdr3_aa: ASSVQTGGYGYT
v_call: TRBV7-9; j_call: TRBJ1-6; clone_size: few; cdr3_aa: ASRWDREKSPLH
v_call: TRBV19; j_call: TRBJ1-2; clone_size: .; cdr3_aa: ASTPDRGRSGYT
v_call: TRBV7-9; j_call: TRBJ1-1; clone_size: .; cdr3_aa: SSSLAATTEAF
v_call: TRBV11-2; j_call: TRBJ2-7; clone_size: .; cdr3_aa: ASSLIRGRFREQY
v_call: TRBV27; j_call: TRBJ2-1; clone_size: .; cdr3_aa: ASSTLKLTGGSNEQF
v_call: TRBV30; j_call: TRBJ1-5; clone_size: .; cdr3_aa: AWAAGVHQPQH
v_call: TRBV28; j_call: TRBJ2-1; clone_size: .; cdr3_aa: ASSLTPYNEQF
v_call: TRBV2; j_call: TRBJ2-6; clone_size: once; cdr3_aa: ASSGTGRNSGANVLT
v_call: TRBV29-1; j_call: TRBJ2-1; clone_size: .; cdr3_aa: SVRTLTYNEQF
v_call: TRBV28; j_call: TRBJ1-2; clone_size: once; cdr3_aa: ASSFTGTPYGYT
v_call: TRBV10-3; j_call: .; clone_size: .; cdr3_aa: AISGDSSYEQY
v_call: TRBV5-5; j_call: TRBJ1-1; clone_size: few; cdr3_aa: ASSFGDREENTEAF
v_call: TRBV14; j_call: TRBJ1-5; clone_size: once; cdr3_aa: ASSQDIRGQPQH
v_call: TRBV7-2; j_call: TRBJ2-7; clone_size: .; cdr3_aa: ASSLGAGQGDEQY
v_call: TRBV28; j_call: TRBJ2-7; clone_size: .; cdr3_aa: ASSFRVGEQY
v_call: TRBV10-3; j_call: TRBJ1-2; clone_size: .; cdr3_aa: ATNGGPYGYT
v_call: TRBV2; j_call: TRBJ1-4; clone_size: .; cdr3_aa: ASSSGTHATNEKLF
v_call: TRBV7-2; j_call: TRBJ2-1; clone_size: .; cdr3_aa: ASSPRILANEQF
v_call: TRBV2; j_call: TRBJ2-1; clone_size: .; cdr3_aa: ASSDRRSYNEQF
v_call: TRBV5-1; j_call: TRBJ2-1; clone_size: .; cdr3_aa: ASSLVGREYF
v_call: TRBV5-4; j_call: TRBJ2-7; clone_size: .; cdr3_aa: ASSLDRGGSYEQY
v_call: TRBV10-3; j_call: TRBJ2-3; clone_size: few; cdr3_aa: AISQRGGDTDTQY
v_call: TRBV6-4; j_call: TRBJ1-1; clone_size: .; cdr3_aa: ASSLVPGQNTEAF
v_call: TRBV28; j_call: TRBJ2-5; clone_size: .; cdr3_aa: ASSWAGSGQETQY